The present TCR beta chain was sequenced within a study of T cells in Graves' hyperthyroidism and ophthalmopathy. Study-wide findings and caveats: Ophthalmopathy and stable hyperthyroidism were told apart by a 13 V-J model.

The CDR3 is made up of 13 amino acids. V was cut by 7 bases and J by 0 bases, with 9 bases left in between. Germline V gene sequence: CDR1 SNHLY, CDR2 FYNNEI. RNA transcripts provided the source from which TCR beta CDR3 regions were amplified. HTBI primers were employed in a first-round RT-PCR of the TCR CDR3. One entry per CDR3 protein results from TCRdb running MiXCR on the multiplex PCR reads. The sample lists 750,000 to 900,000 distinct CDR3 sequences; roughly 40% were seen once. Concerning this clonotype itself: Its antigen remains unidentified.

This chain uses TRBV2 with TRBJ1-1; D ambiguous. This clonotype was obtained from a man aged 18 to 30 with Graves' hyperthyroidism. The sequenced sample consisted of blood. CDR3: CASTIDLNTEAFF. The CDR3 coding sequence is TGTGCCAGCACGATAGACCTGAACACTGAAGCTTTCTTT.